This T cell receptor beta chain was found in a study of low-dose radiotherapy and immunotherapy resistance in tumors. Study as a whole: Cohort 2's total reached 13 Gy over 26 weeks, at 1 Gy per fraction every two weeks. Patients received cyclophosphamide 200 mg/m2 intravenously every two weeks, the day before radiation-immunotherapy.

The V gene end was trimmed by 5 bases and the J gene end by 6 bases; junction bases not matched to a gene: 14. Germline V gene sequence: CDR1 LNHDA, CDR2 SQIVND (reference sequence). There are 17 residues in the CDR3. Sample time point: before trial treatment. Treatment of the donors consisted of nivolumab and ipilimumab (plus aspirin, low-dose cyclophosphamide and low-dose radiotherapy). This clonotype occurred many times. Alpha and beta chains were covered, as first-strand cDNA relied on TRAV- and TRBV-specific primers. It was with a constant-region primer and a V-primer adapter that TCRs were amplified over 20 PCR cycles. MiXCR was run by TCRdb on the reads, yielding one entry per CDR3 protein. The sample consists of around 99,000 distinct CDR3 sequences, roughly a tenth of them appearing once.

Material: PBMCs, obtained before treatment. The source of this sequence is a male donor with prostate cancer. The V call is TRBV19, the J call TRBJ1-5, with 9 bases matching TRBD1. DNA of the CDR3: TGTGCCAGTAGTCTTCCTACCTACAGGGGGCAGGTTCAGCCCCAGCATTTT. Translated: CASSLPTYRGQVQPQHF.